This is a list of T cell receptor beta chains from one sample in a study of cytomegalovirus exposure and HLA in healthy donors. The repertoire was sequenced with immunoSEQ multiplex PCR; TCRdb's copy has only in-frame clones and lacks some. The sample yields about 100,000 clones, nearly 97% seen once. Sequenced: PBMCs. The receptors shown here come from a woman under 30 in good health and CMV-seronegative. Both conserved end residues are part of each CDR3. A D gene is named only where the DNA matches it firmly.

v_call d_call cdr3_aa
TRBV19 TRBD1 CASSTAGQGLAFF
TRBV7-2 - CASLRGASGDSTDTQYF
TRBV25-1 TRBD2 CATTGGMSYEQYF
TRBV7-9 - CASSSDTNSGNTIYF
TRBV5-4 TRBD1 CASSMGQGGADTQYF
TRBV7-2 - CASSVQGHGNEAFF
TRBV30 - CAWTPAWFQRETQYF
TRBV11-2 TRBD1 CASRPLGTGVGEQYF
TRBV6-5 - CASSYESGDNSPLHF
TRBV7-9 - CASSQESVAFF
TRBV13 - CASSRGDRSYEQYF
TRBV11-3 TRBD2 CASSLAGGAQETQYF
TRBV7-8 TRBD1 CASSPTRTGLGQPQHF
TRBV10-1 - CASSERSRKAVRAEAFF
TRBV4-1 - CASSQVSGAYNEQFF
TRBV7-8 TRBD2 CASSSIWIAGGPNEQFF
TRBV5-6 - CASSSPADTQYF
TRBV27 TRBD2 CAYLAAVAGHQETQYF
TRBV13 - CASSLAPGRGGYTF
TRBV4-3 TRBD2 CASSQRLAGGPREQFF
TRBV5-1 TRBD1 CASSLDDRGPGEQYF
TRBV18 TRBD1 CASSPLPGQGIYEQYF
TRBV7-9 TRBD1 CASSDIDRGLANEKLFF
TRBV28 TRBD1 CASSLLQGNGYTF
TRBV28 TRBD1 CASSSWGQMTKLFF
TRBV2 - CASSLAGGPGTDTQYF
TRBV28 TRBD1 CASKTTGDTEAFF
TRBV11-3 - CASSLGAASPLHF
TRBV30 TRBD1 CAWSRSWGQETTWNTEAFF
TRBV6-5 - CASSYSGTFNPHEQFF
TRBV10-3 TRBD1 CATYDRGENYGYTF
TRBV11-2 - CASSLDILYTEAFF
TRBV19 TRBD1 CASSDGTATNEKLFF
TRBV27 TRBD1 CASSRGTASGNTIYF
TRBV15 - CATVDSRDTYSYGYTF
TRBV2 TRBD1 CASSEQGASGANVLTF
TRBV6-5 - CASKDSLYEQYF
TRBV10-3 TRBD1 CAISRGVNQPQHF
TRBV5-1 - CASSIALTVNTEAFF
TRBV27 TRBD1 CASSQRTGSDTNEKLFF
TRBV2 - CASSGRDYEQYF
TRBV28 - CASSAIDTEAFF
TRBV28 TRBD1 CASSFTSSDRVGNQPQHF
TRBV6-5 TRBD1 CASSPQGQGLSEQFF
TRBV5-1 - CASSLASITNEAFF
TRBV7-9 TRBD2 CASSKRAGGLSYNEQFF
TRBV4-1 TRBD1 CASSQDRTGGNSPLHF
TRBV13 TRBD1 CASSLGRGRGNNEQFF